This TCR beta chain was captured by sequencing in a study of blood T cell repertoires in COVID-19. The age range of participants was about 18 to 95 years, with residence in 20 to 25 US areas. People in the exposed group encountered a COVID-19 case within 2 weeks before entering the study. The repertoire was sequenced with immunoSEQ multiplex PCR; TCRdb's copy has only in-frame clones and lacks some. The table records roughly 260,000 clones, 80% to 90% of them present only once. This CDR3 has 15 amino acids. Trimming left V 2 bases short and J 1 base short, with 12 bases between. Germline V gene data show CDR1 as SQVTM and CDR2 as ANQGSEA.

V gene TRBV29-1 combines with J gene TRBJ1-3, with no clear D. The TCR sequence derives from a woman in her forties who had been exposed to COVID-19. Sequencing was performed on PBMCs or T cells enriched from blood (not recorded which). CDR3 amino acids: CSVERAGQSGNTIYF. DNA of the CDR3: TGCAGCGTTGAACGCGCAGGCCAATCTGGAAACACCATATATTTT.